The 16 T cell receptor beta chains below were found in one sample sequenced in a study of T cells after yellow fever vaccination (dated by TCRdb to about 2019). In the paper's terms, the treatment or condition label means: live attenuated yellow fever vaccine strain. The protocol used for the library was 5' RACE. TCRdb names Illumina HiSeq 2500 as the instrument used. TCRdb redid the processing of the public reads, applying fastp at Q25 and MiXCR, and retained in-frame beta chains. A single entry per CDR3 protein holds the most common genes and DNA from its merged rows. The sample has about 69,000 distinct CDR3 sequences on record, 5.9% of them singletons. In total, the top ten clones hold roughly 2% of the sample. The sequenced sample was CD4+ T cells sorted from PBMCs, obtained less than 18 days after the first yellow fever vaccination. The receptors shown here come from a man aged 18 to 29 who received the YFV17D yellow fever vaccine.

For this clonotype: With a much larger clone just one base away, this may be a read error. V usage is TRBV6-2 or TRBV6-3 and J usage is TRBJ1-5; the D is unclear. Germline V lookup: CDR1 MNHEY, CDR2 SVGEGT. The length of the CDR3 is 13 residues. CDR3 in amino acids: CSSSMDGNQPQHF. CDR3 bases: TGTTCCAGCAGCATGGACGGCAATCAGCCCCAGCATTTT.

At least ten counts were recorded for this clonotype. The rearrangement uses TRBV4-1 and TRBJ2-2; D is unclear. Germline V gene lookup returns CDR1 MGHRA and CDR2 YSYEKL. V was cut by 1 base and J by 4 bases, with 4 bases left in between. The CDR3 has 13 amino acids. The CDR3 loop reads CASSQASTGELFF. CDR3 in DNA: TGCGCCAGCAGCCAAGCGTCCACCGGGGAGCTGTTTTTT.

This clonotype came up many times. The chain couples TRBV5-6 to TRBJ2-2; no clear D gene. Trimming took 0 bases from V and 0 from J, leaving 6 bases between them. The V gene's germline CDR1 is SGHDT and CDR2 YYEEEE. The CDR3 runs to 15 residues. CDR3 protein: CASSLDGANTGELFF. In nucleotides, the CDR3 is TGTGCCAGCAGCTTGGACGGCGCGAACACCGGGGAGCTGTTTTTT.

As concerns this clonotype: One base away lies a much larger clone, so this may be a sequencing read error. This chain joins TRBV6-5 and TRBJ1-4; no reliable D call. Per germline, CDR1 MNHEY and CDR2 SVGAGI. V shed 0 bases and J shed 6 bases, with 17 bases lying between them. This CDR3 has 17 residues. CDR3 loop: CASSYSWSGGGHEKLFF. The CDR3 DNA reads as TGTGCCAGCAGTTACTCTTGGTCCGGTGGTGGTCATGAAAAACTGTTTTTT.

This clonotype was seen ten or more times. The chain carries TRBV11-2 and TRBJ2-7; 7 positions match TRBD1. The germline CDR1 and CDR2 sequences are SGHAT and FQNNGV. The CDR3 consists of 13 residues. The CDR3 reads CASSLGDATGYRV. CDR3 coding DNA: TGTGCCAGCAGCTTGGGGGATGCGACAGGGTATAGAGTC.

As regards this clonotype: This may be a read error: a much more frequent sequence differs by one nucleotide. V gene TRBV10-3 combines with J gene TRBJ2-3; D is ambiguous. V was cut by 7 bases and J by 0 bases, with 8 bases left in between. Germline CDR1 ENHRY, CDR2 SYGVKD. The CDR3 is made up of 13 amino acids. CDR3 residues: CAITMGSTDTQYF. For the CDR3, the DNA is TGTGCCATCACAATGGGGAGCACAGATACGCAGTATTTT.

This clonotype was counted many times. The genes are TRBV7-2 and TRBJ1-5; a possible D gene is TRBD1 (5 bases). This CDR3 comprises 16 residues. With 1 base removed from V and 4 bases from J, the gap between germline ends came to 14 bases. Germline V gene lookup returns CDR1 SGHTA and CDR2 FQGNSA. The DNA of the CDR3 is TGTGCCAGCAGCTTAGGTGGTAGGGCAGGGAATCAGCCCCAGCATTTT. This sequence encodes CASSLGGRAGNQPQHF.

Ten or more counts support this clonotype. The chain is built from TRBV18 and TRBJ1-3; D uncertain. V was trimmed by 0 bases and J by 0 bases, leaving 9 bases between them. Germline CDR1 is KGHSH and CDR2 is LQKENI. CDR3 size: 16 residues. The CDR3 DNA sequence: TGTGCCAGCTCACCACCGAGTTCACGCTCTGGAAACACCATATATTTT. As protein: CASSPPSSRSGNTIYF.

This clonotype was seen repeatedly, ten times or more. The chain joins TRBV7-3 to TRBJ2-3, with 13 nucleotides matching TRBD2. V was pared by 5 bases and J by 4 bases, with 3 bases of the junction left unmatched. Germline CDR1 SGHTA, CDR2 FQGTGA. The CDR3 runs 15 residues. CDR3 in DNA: TGTGCCAGCAGCCCAGGACTAGCGGGGGCAGATACGCAGTATTTT. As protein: CASSPGLAGADTQYF.

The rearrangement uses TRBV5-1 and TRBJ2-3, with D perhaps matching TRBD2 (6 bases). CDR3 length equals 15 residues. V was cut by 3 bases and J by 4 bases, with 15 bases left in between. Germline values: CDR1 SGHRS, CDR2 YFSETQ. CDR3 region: CASSSGTRSADTQYF. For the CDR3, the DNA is TGCGCCAGCAGCTCCGGGACTCGCTCAGCAGATACGCAGTATTTT.

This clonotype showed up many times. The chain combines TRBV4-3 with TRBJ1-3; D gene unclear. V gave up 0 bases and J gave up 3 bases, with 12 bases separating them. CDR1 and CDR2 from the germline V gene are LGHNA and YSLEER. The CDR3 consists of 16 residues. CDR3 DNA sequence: TGCGCCAGCAGCCAAGAAGCCCTATTTCGTGGAAACACCATATATTTT. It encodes CASSQEALFRGNTIYF.

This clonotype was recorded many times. In DNA, the CDR3 is TGTGCCAGCAGTACAACAGGGATTGAGCAGTTCTTC. This sequence encodes CASSTTGIEQFF. The rearrangement uses TRBV2 and TRBJ2-1; TRBD1 is a possible D gene (6 bases). Trimming removed 5 bases at V and 9 bases at J, with 11 bases between. Per the germline V gene, CDR1 is SNHLY and CDR2 is FYNNEI. The CDR3 sequence is 12 residues long.

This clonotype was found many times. The CDR3 region is CASSLGGTSGELEQYV. Written as DNA, the CDR3 is TGTGCCAGCAGTTTGGGGGGAACTAGCGGGGAGCTTGAGCAGTACGTC. The rearrangement joins TRBV6-2 or TRBV6-3 to TRBJ2-7, with 10 bases fitting TRBD2. The CDR3 runs to 16 residues. Germline V gives CDR1 MNHEY, CDR2 SVGEGT. V shed 4 bases and J 7 bases; nucleotides not matched to a gene: 13.

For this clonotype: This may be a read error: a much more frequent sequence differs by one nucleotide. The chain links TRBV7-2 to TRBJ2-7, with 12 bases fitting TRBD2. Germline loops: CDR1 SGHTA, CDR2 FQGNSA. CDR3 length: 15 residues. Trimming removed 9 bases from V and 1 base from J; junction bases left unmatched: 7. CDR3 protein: CARSTTSGGSYEQYF. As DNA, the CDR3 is TGTGCCAGAAGCACAACTAGCGGGGGGTCCTACGAGCAGTACTTC.

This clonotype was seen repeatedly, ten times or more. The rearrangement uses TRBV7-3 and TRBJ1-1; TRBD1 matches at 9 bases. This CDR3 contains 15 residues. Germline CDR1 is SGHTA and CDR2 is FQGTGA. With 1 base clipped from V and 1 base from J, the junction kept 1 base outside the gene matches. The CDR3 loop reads CASSLMGQGNTEAFF. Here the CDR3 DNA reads TGTGCCAGCAGCTTAATGGGACAGGGGAACACTGAAGCTTTCTTT.

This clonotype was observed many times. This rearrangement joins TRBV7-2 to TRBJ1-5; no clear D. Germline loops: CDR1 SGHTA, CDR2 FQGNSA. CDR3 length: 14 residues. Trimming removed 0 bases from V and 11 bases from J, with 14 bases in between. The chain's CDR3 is CASSLALSGGSQHF. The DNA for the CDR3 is TGTGCCAGCAGCTTAGCCCTAAGTGGAGGGTCCCAGCATTTT.